This TCR beta chain is drawn from a study of shared clonotypes between healthy human individuals. Here immunoSEQ multiplex PCR was the method, and the copy in TCRdb shows in-frame clones only, minus some. The data show around 990,000 clones, with approximately 80% seen just once and approximately 0.95% held by the top ten. In this sample, this clone turned up once. CD4+ cells yielded CD45RA+ naive and CD45RA-negative memory subsets. Trimming took off 5 bases at V and 5 bases at J, with 12 bases between the two ends. The CDR3 sequence is 13 residues long. In germline, CDR1 is SGHTA, CDR2 FQGNSA. The material sequenced was memory CD4+ T cells from PBMCs. The subset: CD45RA-negative fraction. The chain is built from TRBV7-2 and TRBJ2-5; D gene uncertain. The clonotype comes from a man aged 18 to 30 in good health. Some clones in this sample may be carry-over from other donors' samples. CDR3 loop: CASSRKGRETQYF. Here the CDR3 DNA reads TGTGCCAGCAGCAGAAAGGGAAGGGAGACCCAGTACTTC.